Described below is a single TCR beta chain sequence and its context. Germline V gene lookup returns CDR1 MGHDK and CDR2 SYGVNS. CDR3 length equals 16 residues. J was trimmed by 6 bases and V by 7 bases; bases with no gene match: 15. These data come from a study of blood T cell repertoires in COVID-19. Study as a whole: The United States, Italy and Spain supplied acute and convalescent COVID-19 samples. PBMCs, B-cell-depleted T cells, or T cells provided the cDNA or gDNA that made up the material.

Original methodology: How many nucleated cells were present was estimated from reference gene primer amplification. Assay: immunoSEQ multiplex PCR; the TCRdb copy retains only in-frame clones and omits some. For V, J and clone size, that table is used; D and trimming come from the DNA. The sample lists about 170,000 clones; 80% to 85% were seen once. This chain joins TRBV25-1 and TRBJ2-1; TRBD2 agrees at 7 bases. The sample taken for sequencing was peripheral blood. The TCR originated in a human donor with acute or convalescent COVID-19. The donor label of this sample is uncertain. DNA of the CDR3: TGTGCCAGCATCAAGAGCGGGACCCAGGGATCCAATGAGCAGTTCTTC. Translated, it gives CASIKSGTQGSNEQFF.